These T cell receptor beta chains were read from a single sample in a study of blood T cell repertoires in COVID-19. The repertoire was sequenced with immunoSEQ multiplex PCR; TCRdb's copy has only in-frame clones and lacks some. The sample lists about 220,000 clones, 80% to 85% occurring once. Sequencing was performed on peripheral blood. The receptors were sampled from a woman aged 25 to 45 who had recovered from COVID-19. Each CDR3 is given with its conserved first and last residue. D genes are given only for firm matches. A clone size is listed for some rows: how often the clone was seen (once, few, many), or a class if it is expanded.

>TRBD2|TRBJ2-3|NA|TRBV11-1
TGTGCCAGCAGCTTAGAACTAGCGGGGGCCACAGATACGCAATATTTT
CASSLELAGATDTQYF
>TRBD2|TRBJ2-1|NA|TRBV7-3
TGTGCCAGCAGCTTAACTAGCGGGAGGTCTCGGAATGAGCAGTTCTTC
CASSLTSGRSRNEQFF
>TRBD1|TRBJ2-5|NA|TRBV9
TGTGCCAGCAGCTCGGGACAGACCCAAGAGACCCAGTACTTC
CASSSGQTQETQYF
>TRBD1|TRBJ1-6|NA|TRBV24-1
TGTGCCACCAGTGATTATGCACAGGGGGCTTGGGCCCTCCACTTT
CATSDYAQGAWALHF
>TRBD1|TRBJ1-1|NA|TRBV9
TGTGCCAGCAGCGCCCAGGGACAGATGAACACTGAAGCTTTCTTT
CASSAQGQMNTEAFF
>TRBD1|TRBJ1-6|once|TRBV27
TGTGCCAGCACCACCTGGGACAGCTATAATTCACCCCTCCACTTT
CASTTWDSYNSPLHF
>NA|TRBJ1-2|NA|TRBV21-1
TGTGCCGTACCTGGGACAGGGGACGGCTACACCTTC
CAVPGTGDGYTF
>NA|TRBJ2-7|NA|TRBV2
TGTGCCAGCAGTGAAGGACTGGGTCTAGGGCAGTACTTC
CASSEGLGLGQYF
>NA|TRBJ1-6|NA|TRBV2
TGTGCCAGCCCCGGACCCGCAGGGGTGGTTGCTAATTCACCCCTCCACTTT
CASPGPAGVVANSPLHF
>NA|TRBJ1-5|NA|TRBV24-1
TGTGCCACCAGTGACTGGACAGACAATAGCAATCAGCCCCAGCATTTT
CATSDWTDNSNQPQHF
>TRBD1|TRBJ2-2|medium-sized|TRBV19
TGTGCCAGTAGTATTCTAGGGGGACAGCACACCGGGGAGCTGTTTTTT
CASSILGGQHTGELFF
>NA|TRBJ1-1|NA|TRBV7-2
TGTGCCAGCAGCCTCTATCGTACTGAAGCTTTCTTT
CASSLYRTEAFF
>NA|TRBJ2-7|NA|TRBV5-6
TGTGCCAGCAGCGCGGGACTTAACGAGCAGTACTTC
CASSAGLNEQYF
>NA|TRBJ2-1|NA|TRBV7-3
TGTGCCAGCAGCTTAGATGTGGGAGCTAGCAATGAGCAGTTCTTC
CASSLDVGASNEQFF
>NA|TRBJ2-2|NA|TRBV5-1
TGCGCCAGCAGCCCCTTACAGGGTAACACCGGGGAGCTGTTTTTT
CASSPLQGNTGELFF
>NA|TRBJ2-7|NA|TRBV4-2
TGTGCCAGCAGCCAAGACATAGGACAGGGAGGGGCCGAGCAGTACTTC
CASSQDIGQGGAEQYF
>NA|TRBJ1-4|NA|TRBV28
TGTGCCAGCGAACAGGGTATTGCTAATGAAAAACTGTTTTTT
CASEQGIANEKLFF
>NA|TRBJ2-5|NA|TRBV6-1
TGTGCCAGCAGTGAATTATTAGGTGGGGGCCTATTCCAAGAGACCCAGTACTTC
CASSELLGGGLFQETQYF
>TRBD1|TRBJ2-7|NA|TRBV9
TGTGCCAGCAGCGACCCGATGGACAGGACACGCTCCTACGAGCAGTACTTC
CASSDPMDRTRSYEQYF
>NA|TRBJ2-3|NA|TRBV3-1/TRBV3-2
TGTGCCAGCAGCCAAGATCGTCAGGGTACGCAGTATTTT
CASSQDRQGTQYF
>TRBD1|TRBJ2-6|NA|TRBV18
TGTGCCAGCTCACCCGGGACAGGGGCCAGGGGGAAATCTGGGGCCAACGTCCTGACTTTC
CASSPGTGARGKSGANVLTF
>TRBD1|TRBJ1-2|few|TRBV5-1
TGCGCCAGCAGCTTAGACAGGGATGGCTACACCTTC
CASSLDRDGYTF
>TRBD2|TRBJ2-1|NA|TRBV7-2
TGTGCCAGCAGCTTAGGGACTAGCGACCACAATGAGCAGTTCTTC
CASSLGTSDHNEQFF
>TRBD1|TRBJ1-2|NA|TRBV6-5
TGTGCCAGCAGCCCCGACAGGGGAGGCTATGGCTACACCTTC
CASSPDRGGYGYTF
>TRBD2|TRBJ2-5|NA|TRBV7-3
TGTGCCAGCAGCTTGCTAGCGGGAGGGCCGGGGGAGACCCAGTACTTC
CASSLLAGGPGETQYF
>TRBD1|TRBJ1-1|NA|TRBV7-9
TGTGCCAGCAGCCAAGACGTAGAGGGGGCTGATGGGGCTTTCTTT
CASSQDVEGADGAFF
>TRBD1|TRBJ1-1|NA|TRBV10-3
TGTGCCATCAACAGGAAGGACAGGGGCTTCACTGAAGCTTTCTTT
CAINRKDRGFTEAFF
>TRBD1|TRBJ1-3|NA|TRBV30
TGTGCCTGGGAACAGGGGGCCTTGAACACCATATATTTT
CAWEQGALNTIYF
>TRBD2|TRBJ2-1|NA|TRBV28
TGTGCCAGCAGTTTATCGAATTGGCTAGCGGGGATCTACAATGAGCAGTTCTTC
CASSLSNWLAGIYNEQFF
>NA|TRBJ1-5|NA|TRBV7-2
TGTGCCAGCAGCTCCCAGATTGACAGTCAGGCCCAGCATTTT
CASSSQIDSQAQHF
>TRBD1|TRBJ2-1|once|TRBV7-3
TGTGCCAGCAGCTTAAATGACAGGGTTGGCGAGCAGTTCTTC
CASSLNDRVGEQFF
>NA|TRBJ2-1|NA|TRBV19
TGTGCCAGTAGCATGCTTCCAGGTGAGCAGTTCTTC
CASSMLPGEQFF